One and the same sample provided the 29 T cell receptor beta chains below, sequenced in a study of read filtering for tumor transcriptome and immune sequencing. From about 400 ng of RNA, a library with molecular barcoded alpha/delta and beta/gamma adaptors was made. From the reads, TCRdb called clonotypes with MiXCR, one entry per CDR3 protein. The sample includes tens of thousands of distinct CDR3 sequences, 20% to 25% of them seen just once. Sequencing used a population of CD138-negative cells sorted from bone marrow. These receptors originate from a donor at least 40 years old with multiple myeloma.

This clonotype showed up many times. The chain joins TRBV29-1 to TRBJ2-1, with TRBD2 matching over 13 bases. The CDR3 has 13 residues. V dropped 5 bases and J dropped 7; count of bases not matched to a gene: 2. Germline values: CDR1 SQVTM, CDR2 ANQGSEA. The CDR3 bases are TGCAGCGTTACTAGCGGGAGGGCTAATGAGCAGTTCTTC. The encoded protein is CSVTSGRANEQFF.

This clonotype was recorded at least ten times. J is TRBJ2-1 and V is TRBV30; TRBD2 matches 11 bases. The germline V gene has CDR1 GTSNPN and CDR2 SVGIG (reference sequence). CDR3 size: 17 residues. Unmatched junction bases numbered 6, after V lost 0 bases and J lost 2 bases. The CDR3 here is CAWSVLAGGTTYNEQFF. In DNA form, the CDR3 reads TGTGCCTGGAGTGTATTAGCGGGAGGGACCACCTACAATGAGCAGTTCTTC.

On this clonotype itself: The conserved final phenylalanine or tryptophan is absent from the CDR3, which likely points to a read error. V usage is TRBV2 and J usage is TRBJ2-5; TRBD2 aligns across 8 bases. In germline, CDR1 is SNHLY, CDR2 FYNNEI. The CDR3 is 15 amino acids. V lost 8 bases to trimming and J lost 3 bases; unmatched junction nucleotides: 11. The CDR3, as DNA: TGTGCCAGCTCCCCGGGGGGGCAGGGGAAAGAGACCCAGTACTCC. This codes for CASSPGGQGKETQYS.

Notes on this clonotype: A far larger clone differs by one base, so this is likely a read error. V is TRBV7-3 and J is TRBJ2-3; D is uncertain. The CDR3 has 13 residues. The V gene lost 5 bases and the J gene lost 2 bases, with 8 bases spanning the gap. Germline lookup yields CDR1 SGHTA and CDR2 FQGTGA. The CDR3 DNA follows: TGTGCCAGCAGCCAATCCCCCACAGATACGCAGTATTTT. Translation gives CASSQSPTDTQYF.

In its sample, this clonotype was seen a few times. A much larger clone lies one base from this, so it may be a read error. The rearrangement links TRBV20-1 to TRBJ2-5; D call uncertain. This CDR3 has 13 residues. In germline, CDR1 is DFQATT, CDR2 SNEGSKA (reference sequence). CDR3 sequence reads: CSAIGPYQEAQYF. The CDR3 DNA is TGCAGTGCCATCGGACCGTACCAAGAGGCCCAGTACTTC.

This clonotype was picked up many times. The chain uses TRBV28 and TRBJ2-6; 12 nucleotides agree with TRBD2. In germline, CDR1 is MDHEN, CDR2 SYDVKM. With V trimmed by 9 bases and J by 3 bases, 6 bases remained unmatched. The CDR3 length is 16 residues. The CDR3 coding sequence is TGTGCCAGTAGACTAGCGGGAGAGGTTGGGGCCAACGTCCTGACTTTC. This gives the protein CASRLAGEVGANVLTF.

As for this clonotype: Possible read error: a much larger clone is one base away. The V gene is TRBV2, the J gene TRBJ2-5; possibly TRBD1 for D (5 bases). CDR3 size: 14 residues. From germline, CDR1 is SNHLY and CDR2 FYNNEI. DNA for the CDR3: TGTGCCAGCAGTGAATCCGACAGTACAGAGACCCAGTGCTTC. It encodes CASSESDSTETQCF.

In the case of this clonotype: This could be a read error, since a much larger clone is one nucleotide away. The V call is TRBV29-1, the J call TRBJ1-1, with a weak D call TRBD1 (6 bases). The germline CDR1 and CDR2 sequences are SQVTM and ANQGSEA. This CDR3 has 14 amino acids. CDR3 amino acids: CSAPQGHSNAEAFF. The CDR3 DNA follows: TGCAGCGCTCCTCAGGGACACTCGAACGCTGAAGCTTTCTTT.

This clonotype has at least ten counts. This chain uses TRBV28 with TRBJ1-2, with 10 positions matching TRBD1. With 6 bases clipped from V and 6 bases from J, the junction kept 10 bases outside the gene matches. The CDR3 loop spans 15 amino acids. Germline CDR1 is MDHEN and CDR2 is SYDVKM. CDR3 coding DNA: TGTGCCAGCAGGAGACGGGACAGGGGTTTGGATGGCTACACCTTC. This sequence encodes CASRRRDRGLDGYTF.

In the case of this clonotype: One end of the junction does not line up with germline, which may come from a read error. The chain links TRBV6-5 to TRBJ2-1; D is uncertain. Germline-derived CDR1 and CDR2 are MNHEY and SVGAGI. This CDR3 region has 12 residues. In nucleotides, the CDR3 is TGCGCCTGCAGTGAAAGACCAGTTCAGCAGTTCTTC. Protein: CACSERPVQQFF.

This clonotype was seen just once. The CDR3 DNA sequence: TGTGCCAGCAGCTTAGACCCTCCGGGACAGGGGGGGGGTGAGCAGTTCTTC. It is translated as CASSLDPPGQGGGEQFF. This chain connects TRBV7-3 to TRBJ2-1; 11 bases map to TRBD1. The CDR3 covers 17 residues. Germline-derived CDR1 and CDR2 are SGHTA and FQGTGA. With V trimmed by 2 bases and J by 9 bases, 12 bases remained unmatched.

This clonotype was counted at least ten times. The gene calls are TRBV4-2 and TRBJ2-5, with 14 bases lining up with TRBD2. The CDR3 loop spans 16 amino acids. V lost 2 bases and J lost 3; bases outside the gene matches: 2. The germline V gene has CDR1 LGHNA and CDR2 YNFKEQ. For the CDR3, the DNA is TGTGCCAGCAGCCAACCGGGACTAGCGGGAGAAGAGACCCAGTACTTC. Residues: CASSQPGLAGEETQYF.

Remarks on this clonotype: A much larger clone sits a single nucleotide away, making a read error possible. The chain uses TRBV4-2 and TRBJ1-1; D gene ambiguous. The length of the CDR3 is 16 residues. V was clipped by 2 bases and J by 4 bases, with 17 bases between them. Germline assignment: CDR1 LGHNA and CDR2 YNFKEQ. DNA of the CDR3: TGTGCCAGCAGCCAATTCGGCCGGAGCGCGAGCACTGAAGCTTTCTTT. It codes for CASSQFGRSASTEAFF.

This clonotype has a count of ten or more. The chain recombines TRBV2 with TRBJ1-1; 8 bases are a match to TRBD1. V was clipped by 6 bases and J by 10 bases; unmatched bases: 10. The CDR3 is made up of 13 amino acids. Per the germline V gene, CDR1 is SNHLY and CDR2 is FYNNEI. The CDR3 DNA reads TGTGCCAGCAGGCTGACAGGGGAACATAGAGCTTTCTTT. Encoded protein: CASRLTGEHRAFF.

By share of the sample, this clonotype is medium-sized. The chain's CDR3 is CASSIDRTSGRNEQFF. The DNA for the CDR3 is TGTGCCAGTAGTATAGACAGGACTAGCGGGAGGAATGAGCAGTTCTTC. This sequence joins TRBV19 and TRBJ2-1, with 14 bases lining up with TRBD2. The ends lost 0 bases at V and 7 bases at J; junction bases unmatched: 2. Looked up from germline, CDR1 is LNHDA and CDR2 is SQIVND (reference sequence). The CDR3 spans 16 residues. Supplemented by reference TRBV19 and TRBJ2-1, the full variable domain reads DGGITQSPKYLFRKEGQNVTLSCEQNLNHDAMYWYRQDPGQGLRLIYYSQIVNDFQKGDIAEGYSVSREKKESFPLTVTSAQKNPTAFYLCASSIDRTSGRNEQFFGPGTRLTVL.

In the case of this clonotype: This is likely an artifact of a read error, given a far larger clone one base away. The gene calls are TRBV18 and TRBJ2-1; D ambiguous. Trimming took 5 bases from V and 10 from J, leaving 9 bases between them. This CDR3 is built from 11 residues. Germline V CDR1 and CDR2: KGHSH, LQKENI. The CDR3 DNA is TGTGCCAGCTCATCCTCCTACGAGCAGTTCTTC. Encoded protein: CASSSSYEQFF. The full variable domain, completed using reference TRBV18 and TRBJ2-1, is NAGVMQNPRHLVRRRGQEARLRCSPMKGHSHVYWYRQLPEEGLKFMVYLQKENIIDESGMPKERFSAEFPKEGPSILRIQQVVRGDSAAYFCASSSSYEQFFGPGTRLTVL.

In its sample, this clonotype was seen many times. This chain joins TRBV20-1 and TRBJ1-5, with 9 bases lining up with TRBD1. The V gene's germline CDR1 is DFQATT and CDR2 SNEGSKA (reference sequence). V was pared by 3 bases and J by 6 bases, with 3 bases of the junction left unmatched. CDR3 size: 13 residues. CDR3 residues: CSARGQGSQPQHF. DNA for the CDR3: TGCAGTGCTAGGGGACAGGGTAGTCAGCCCCAGCATTTT.

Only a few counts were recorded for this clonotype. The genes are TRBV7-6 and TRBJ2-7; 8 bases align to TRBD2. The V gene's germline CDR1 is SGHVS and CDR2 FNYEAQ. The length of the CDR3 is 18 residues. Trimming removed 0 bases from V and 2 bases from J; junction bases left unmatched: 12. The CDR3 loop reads CASSLASGLDSGTYEQYF. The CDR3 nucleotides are TGTGCCAGCAGCTTAGCCTCCGGTCTGGATAGCGGGACCTACGAGCAGTACTTC.

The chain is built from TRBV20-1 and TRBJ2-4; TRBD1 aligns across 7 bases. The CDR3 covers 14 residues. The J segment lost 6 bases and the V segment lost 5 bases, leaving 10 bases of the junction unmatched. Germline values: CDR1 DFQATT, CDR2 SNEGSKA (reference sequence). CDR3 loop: CSAPRTDRANIQYF. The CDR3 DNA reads TGCAGTGCTCCGAGAACCGACAGGGCAAACATTCAGTACTTC.

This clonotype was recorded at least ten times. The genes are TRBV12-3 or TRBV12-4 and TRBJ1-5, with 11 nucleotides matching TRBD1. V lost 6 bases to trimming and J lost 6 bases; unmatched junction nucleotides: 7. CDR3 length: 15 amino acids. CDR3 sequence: CASRPGQGGSQPQHF. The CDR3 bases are TGTGCCAGCAGGCCGGGACAGGGGGGCAGTCAGCCCCAGCATTTT.

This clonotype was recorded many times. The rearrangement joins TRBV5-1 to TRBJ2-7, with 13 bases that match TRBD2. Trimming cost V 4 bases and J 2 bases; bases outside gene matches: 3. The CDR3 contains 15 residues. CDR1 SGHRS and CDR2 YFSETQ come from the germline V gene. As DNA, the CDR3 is TGCGCCAGCAGCCGGACTAGCGGGAGCCCCTACGAGCAGTACTTC. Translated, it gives CASSRTSGSPYEQYF.

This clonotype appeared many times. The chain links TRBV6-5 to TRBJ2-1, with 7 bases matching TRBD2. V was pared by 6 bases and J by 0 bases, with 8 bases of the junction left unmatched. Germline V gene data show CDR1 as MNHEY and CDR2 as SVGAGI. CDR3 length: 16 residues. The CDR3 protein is CASRGLAAVSYNEQFF. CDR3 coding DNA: TGTGCCAGCAGGGGCCTAGCGGCAGTCTCCTACAATGAGCAGTTCTTC.

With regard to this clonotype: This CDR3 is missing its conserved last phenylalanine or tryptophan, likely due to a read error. The CDR3 nucleotides are TGTGCCAGCAGGGGTGGGAACCCCTCCTACGAGCAGTACCTC. This codes for CASRGGNPSYEQYL. The chain joins TRBV28 to TRBJ2-7; D unresolved. The CDR3 is 14 residues long. The germline V gene encodes CDR1 MDHEN and CDR2 SYDVKM. V lost 6 bases to trimming and J lost 0 bases, with 12 bases between them.

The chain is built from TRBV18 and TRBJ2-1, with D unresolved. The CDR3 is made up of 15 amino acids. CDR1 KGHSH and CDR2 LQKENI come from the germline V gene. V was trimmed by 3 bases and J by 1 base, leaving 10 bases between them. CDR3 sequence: CASSPQAASYNEQFF. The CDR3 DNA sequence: TGTGCCAGCTCACCGCAGGCCGCGTCCTACAATGAGCAGTTCTTC.

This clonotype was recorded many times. The chain's CDR3 is CASSPSQGHQPQHF. The CDR3 DNA reads TGTGCCAGCAGTCCCTCACAGGGGCATCAGCCCCAGCATTTT. The V gene is TRBV6-5, the J gene TRBJ1-5; 7 bases match TRBD1. The J segment lost 5 bases and the V segment lost 5 bases, leaving 6 bases of the junction unmatched. CDR3 length: 14 residues. Germline V gene sequence: CDR1 MNHEY, CDR2 SVGAGI.

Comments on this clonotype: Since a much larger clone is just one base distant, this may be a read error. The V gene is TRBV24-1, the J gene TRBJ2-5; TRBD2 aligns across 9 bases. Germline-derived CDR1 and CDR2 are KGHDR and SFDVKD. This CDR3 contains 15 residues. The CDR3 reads CATCDPARGGRTQYF. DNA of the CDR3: TGTGCCACCTGTGATCCCGCGCGGGGGGGGAGGACCCAGTACTTC.

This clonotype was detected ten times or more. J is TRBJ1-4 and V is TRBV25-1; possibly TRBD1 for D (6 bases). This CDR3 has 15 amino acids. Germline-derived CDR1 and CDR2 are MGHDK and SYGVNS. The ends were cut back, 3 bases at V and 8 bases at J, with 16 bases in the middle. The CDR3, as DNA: TGTGCCAGCAGTGAGGACAGCGCCCGACCCGAAAAACTGTTTTTT. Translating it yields CASSEDSARPEKLFF.

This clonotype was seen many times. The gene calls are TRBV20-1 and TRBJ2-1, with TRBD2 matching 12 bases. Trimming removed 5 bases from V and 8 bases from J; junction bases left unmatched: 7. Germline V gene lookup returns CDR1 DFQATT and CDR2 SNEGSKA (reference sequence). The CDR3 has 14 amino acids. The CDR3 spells CSAETSGSWDEQFF. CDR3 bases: TGCAGTGCTGAGACTAGCGGGAGTTGGGATGAGCAGTTCTTC.

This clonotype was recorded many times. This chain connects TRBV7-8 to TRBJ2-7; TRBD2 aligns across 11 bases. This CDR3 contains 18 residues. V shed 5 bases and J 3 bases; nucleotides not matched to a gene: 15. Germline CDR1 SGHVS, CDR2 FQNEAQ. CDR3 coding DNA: TGTGCCAGCAGCGCCCGAGGGACTAGCGGAGGATGGGACTACGAGCAGTACTTC. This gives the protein CASSARGTSGGWDYEQYF. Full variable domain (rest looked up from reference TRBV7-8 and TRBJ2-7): GAGVSQSPRYKVAKRGQDVALRCDPISGHVSLFWYQQALGQGPEFLTYFQNEAQLDKSGLPSDRFFAERPEGSVSTLKIQRTQQEDSAVYLCASSARGTSGGWDYEQYFGPGTRLTVT.